The 24 T cell receptor beta chains in this list originate from one sample, sequenced in a study of CD8+CD57+ T cells in acquired aplastic anemia. Individuals selected for sequencing had exhibited CD8+CD57+ cell expansion on flow cytometry. The template for TCR beta VDJ and CDR3 sequence profiling was genomic DNA. A single record per CDR3 protein comes from TCRdb applying MiXCR to the reads. The table has around 500,000 distinct CDR3 sequences, less than 35% seen once; the top ten hold 0.75% to 0.95%. The sequencing input was sorted CD4+, CD8+, or CD8+CD57+ T cells (not recorded which) from PBMCs. These receptors all come from a human donor with aplastic anemia.

V is TRBV7-9 and J is TRBJ1-2; 9 bases are a match to TRBD1. Losses at the gene ends were 5 bases for V and 5 bases for J; bases not matched to a gene: 9. The CDR3 spans 15 residues. Germline values: CDR1 SEHNR, CDR2 FQNEAQ (reference sequence). CDR3: CASSQDRGQFYGYTF. Written as DNA, the CDR3 is TGTGCCAGCAGCCAGGACAGGGGTCAGTTTTATGGCTACACCTTC.

With respect to this clonotype: Since a much larger clone is just one base distant, this may be a read error. The chain has TRBV20-1 and TRBJ1-4; D is uncertain. Germline loops: CDR1 DFQATT, CDR2 SNEGSKA (reference sequence). The CDR3 totals 13 residues. Trimming removed 3 bases from V and 5 bases from J, with 10 bases in between. The DNA for the CDR3 is TGCAGTGCTAGTCGGGGATCGAATGAAAAACTGTTTTTT. It is translated as CSASRGSNEKLFF.

The chain carries TRBV7-9 and TRBJ1-5; 9 nucleotides line up with TRBD1. The CDR3 is 15 amino acids. CDR1 and CDR2 from the germline V gene are SEHNR and FQNEAQ (reference sequence). After removal of 4 bases from V and 5 bases from J, the junction contained 6 bases not matched to a gene. CDR3 DNA: TGTGCCAGCAGCTCCACGGACAGGGGATATCAGCCCCAGCATTTT. This encodes CASSSTDRGYQPQHF.

This clonotype has ten or more counts. The CDR3 loop is CSAQGGLNNQPQHF. DNA of the CDR3: TGCAGTGCCCAAGGGGGGTTAAACAATCAGCCCCAGCATTTT. This chain connects TRBV20-1 to TRBJ1-5; D may be TRBD1 (6 bases). This CDR3 comprises 14 residues. V dropped 6 bases and J dropped 3 bases, with 15 bases sitting between them. Germline V gene lookup returns CDR1 DFQATT and CDR2 SNEGSKA (reference sequence).

A single count supports this clonotype. The V and J genes are TRBV29-1 and TRBJ1-6; D is ambiguous. Germline CDR1 and CDR2: SQVTM and ANQGSEA. V lost 4 bases and J 9 bases, leaving 13 bases between the germline ends. The CDR3 totals 13 residues. The CDR3 region is CSVGVTRGSPLHF. The CDR3 DNA reads TGCAGCGTTGGGGTTACTCGCGGTTCACCCCTCCACTTT. The whole variable domain, filled in from reference TRBV29-1 and TRBJ1-6, reads SAVISQKPSRDICQRGTSLTIQCQVDSQVTMMFWYRQQPGQSLTLIATANQGSEATYESGFVIDKFPISRPNLTFSTLTVSNMSPEDSSIYLCSVGVTRGSPLHFGNGTRLTVT.

To note about this clonotype: A junction boundary mismatches the germline segment, possibly from a read error. The chain employs TRBV5-1 and TRBJ2-5; a possible D gene is TRBD1 (6 bases). This CDR3 region has 14 residues. Germline V gene lookup returns CDR1 SGHRS and CDR2 YFSETQ. This CDR3 is CASRPGTNQETQYF. The CDR3 DNA is TGTGCCAGCAGGCCCGGGACAAACCAAGAGACCCAGTACTTC.

The rearrangement joins TRBV7-2 to TRBJ1-2; D gene uncertain. This CDR3 has 13 amino acids. Looked up from germline, CDR1 is SGHTA and CDR2 is FQGNSA. The germline V and J ends were trimmed by 1 base and 5 bases, with 8 bases remaining between them. CDR3 coding DNA: TGTGCCAGCAGCTTAGGGCAGCGGTATGGCTACACCTTC. Translated: CASSLGQRYGYTF.

V gene TRBV5-1 combines with J gene TRBJ2-6, with 9 positions matching TRBD1. Unmatched junction bases numbered 7, after V lost 0 bases and J lost 0 bases. Germline CDR1 reads SGHRS; CDR2 reads YFSETQ. The CDR3 runs to 19 residues. Here the CDR3 DNA reads TGCGCCAGCAGCTTGGAGGTGGACAGGGGTCCCTCTGGGGCCAACGTCCTGACTTTC. As protein: CASSLEVDRGPSGANVLTF.

The genes are TRBV19 and TRBJ1-2; no clear D. The CDR3 is 12 residues long. Germline V gene data show CDR1 as LNHDA and CDR2 as SQIVND (reference sequence). The germline V and J ends were trimmed by 3 bases and 8 bases, with 10 bases remaining between them. The CDR3, as DNA: TGTGCCAGTAGTATTGGTCTAGTCGGCTACACCTTC. It translates to CASSIGLVGYTF.

The DNA for the CDR3 is TGCAGTGCTAGAGAAGATTCCGGGACAGCATACTATGGCTACACCTTC. Its protein is CSAREDSGTAYYGYTF. The chain recombines TRBV20-1 with TRBJ1-2; 7 bases are shared with TRBD1. This CDR3 comprises 16 residues. Germline V CDR1 and CDR2: DFQATT, SNEGSKA (reference sequence). The ends lost 0 bases at V and 3 bases at J; junction bases unmatched: 10.

The rearrangement joins TRBV20-1 to TRBJ2-5, with TRBD1 matching 8 bases. The germline V gene has CDR1 DFQATT and CDR2 SNEGSKA (reference sequence). With 3 bases clipped from V and 5 bases from J, the junction kept 8 bases outside the gene matches. The CDR3 totals 14 residues. CDR3 protein: CSASRGRVEETQYF. CDR3 bases: TGCAGTGCTAGCAGGGGGCGAGTAGAGGAGACCCAGTACTTC.

Many counts were recorded for this clonotype. The chain carries TRBV2 and TRBJ1-1, with D perhaps TRBD1 (5 bases). V dropped 3 bases and J dropped 5 bases, with 10 bases sitting between them. There are 13 residues in the CDR3. Germline assignment: CDR1 SNHLY and CDR2 FYNNEI. CDR3 in DNA: TGTGCCAGCAGTGATGAGGGACGGACTGAAGCTTTCTTT. This codes for CASSDEGRTEAFF.

This clonotype was seen only a few times. A clone one base away is much larger, so this may be a read error. The gene calls are TRBV29-1 and TRBJ1-1, with D perhaps TRBD1 (5 bases). The CDR3 sequence is 10 residues long. Germline CDR1 and CDR2: SQVTM and ANQGSEA. The CDR3 DNA sequence: TGCAGCGCCGGACACACTAAAGCTTTCTTT. This translates into CSAGHTKAFF.

The V and J genes are TRBV5-1 and TRBJ1-1, with D unresolved. The CDR3 loop spans 12 amino acids. The V end lost 1 base, the J end lost 8 bases, and 9 bases lay between the germline ends. CDR1 and CDR2 from the germline V gene are SGHRS and YFSETQ. In DNA, the CDR3 is TGCGCCAGCAGCTTGTCGAGCGGCGAAGCTTTCTTT. Its protein product is CASSLSSGEAFF.

This clonotype was counted many times. V gene TRBV29-1 combines with J gene TRBJ2-1; no clear D gene. Germline V gene data show CDR1 as SQVTM and CDR2 as ANQGSEA. V was cut by 3 bases and J by 6 bases, with 9 bases left in between. CDR3 size: 12 residues. The CDR3 coding sequence is TGCAGCGTTGATCTCAGCGTCAATGAGCAGTTCTTC. Translating gives CSVDLSVNEQFF.

As to this clonotype: Just one base apart from a much larger clone, this may be a read error. This chain connects TRBV11-2 to TRBJ2-4, with 7 nucleotides matching TRBD1. From germline, CDR1 is SGHAT and CDR2 FQNNGV. The J segment lost 9 bases and the V segment lost 4 bases, leaving 9 bases of the junction unmatched. The CDR3 runs to 14 residues. In nucleotides, the CDR3 is TGTGCCAGCAGCTCTGGGACAGCTGTGAGCATTCAGTACTTC. Translating it yields CASSSGTAVSIQYF.

J is TRBJ2-7 and V is TRBV7-9, with D possibly matching TRBD1 (6 bases). V shed 8 bases and J shed 6 bases, with 14 bases lying between them. Germline V lookup: CDR1 SEHNR, CDR2 FQNEAQ (reference sequence). The CDR3 contains 12 residues. The CDR3 protein is CASGQGKGEQYF. The CDR3 region has the DNA TGTGCCAGCGGGCAGGGGAAGGGCGAGCAGTACTTC.

A remark on this clonotype: A much larger clone lies a single base off, so this may be a read error. The chain is built from TRBV7-2 and TRBJ1-6; maybe TRBD1 (5 bases). The V end was cut by 1 base, the J end by 11 bases, with 12 bases between. This CDR3 is 14 amino acids long. Germline lookup yields CDR1 SGHTA and CDR2 FQGNSA. The CDR3, as DNA: TGTGCCAGCAGCTTAGATCCCCAGGGTCCACCCCTCCACTTT. Translation: CASSLDPQGPPLHF.

This clonotype was detected ten times or more. The genes are TRBV2 and TRBJ1-5, with 8 bases identical to TRBD1. The CDR3 covers 15 residues. The germline gives CDR1 SNHLY, CDR2 FYNNEI. After removal of 6 bases from V and 5 bases from J, the junction contained 9 bases not matched to a gene. The CDR3: CASRERTGSYQPQHF. The CDR3 DNA sequence: TGTGCCAGCAGAGAACGGACAGGGAGTTATCAGCCCCAGCATTTT.

The chain joins TRBV7-3 to TRBJ2-2; unclear D gene. The CDR3 totals 18 residues. Germline V gene sequence: CDR1 SGHTA, CDR2 FQGTGA. V gave up 3 bases and J gave up 0 bases, with 17 bases separating them. The CDR3 nucleotides read TGTGCCAGCAGCTTTTCGAGTGTTCGGACGGCGAACACCGGGGAGCTGTTTTTT. It encodes CASSFSSVRTANTGELFF. Full variable domain (missing parts from reference TRBV7-3 and TRBJ2-2): GAGVSQTPSNKVTEKGKYVELRCDPISGHTALYWYRQSLGQGPEFLIYFQGTGAADDSGLPNDRFFAVRPEGSVSTLKIQRTERGDSAVYLCASSFSSVRTANTGELFFGEGSRLTVL.

This clonotype was found many times. The V and J genes are TRBV25-1 and TRBJ2-1; TRBD2 matches at 11 bases. V gave up 7 bases and J gave up 2 bases; unmatched junction bases: 10. The CDR3 runs to 17 residues. Germline V lookup: CDR1 MGHDK, CDR2 SYGVNS. Written as DNA, the CDR3 is TGTGCCAGCAAGGGTGGACTAGCGGGCCTAGCCTACAATGAGCAGTTCTTC. Its protein is CASKGGLAGLAYNEQFF.

This clonotype was counted many times. The chain combines TRBV15 with TRBJ2-2; D unclear. Germline lookup yields CDR1 LNHNV and CDR2 YYDKDF (reference sequence). The CDR3 length is 13 residues. In DNA, the CDR3 is TGTGGGGCAGCCCTGATGAACACCGGGGAGCTGTTTTTT. Translating it yields CGAALMNTGELFF.

As to this clonotype: A much larger clone sits a single nucleotide away, making a read error possible. The chain has TRBV19 and TRBJ2-7, with D tentatively TRBD1 (5 bases). V was clipped by 5 bases and J by 3 bases, with 14 bases between them. Per germline, CDR1 LNHDA and CDR2 SQIVND (reference sequence). This CDR3 spans 14 amino acids. CDR3 amino acids: CASSARQSLYEQYF. CDR3 nucleotide sequence: TGTGCCAGTAGTGCCCGACAGAGCCTCTACGAGCAGTACTTC.

This clonotype was observed many times. The V gene is TRBV25-1, the J gene TRBJ1-1, with 7 bases lining up with TRBD1. The CDR3 contains 16 residues. Germline lookup yields CDR1 MGHDK and CDR2 SYGVNS. After removal of 6 bases from V and 3 bases from J, the junction contained 13 bases not matched to a gene. The CDR3 is CASSLRGLGPDTEAFF. The CDR3 DNA sequence: TGTGCCAGCAGCCTGAGGGGGCTAGGTCCCGACACTGAAGCTTTCTTT.